This T cell receptor beta chain was identified during a study of blood T cells in healthy people across ages. Primed by a sample-barcoded 5' primer and a J-beta primer mix, a second PCR proceeded for roughly 6 to 12 cycles. One entry per CDR3 protein results from TCRdb running MiXCR on the 5' RACE reads. The table includes 1.4 million or so distinct CDR3 sequences, approximately 42% detected once. Comment on this clonotype: The junction departs from germline at one end; a sequencing error may be responsible.

The CDR3 is 14 residues long. The germline V gene encodes CDR1 SGHDT and CDR2 YYEEEE. The specimen sequenced was blood. The chain couples TRBV5-6 to TRBJ2-3, with TRBD2 matching over 10 bases. This clonotype was sampled from a woman younger than 35 in good health. As DNA, the CDR3 is TGTGCCAACAGCTTGAGCGGGAGGGGTAATACGCAGTATTTT. It codes for CANSLSGRGNTQYF.